This T cell receptor beta chain was sequenced for a study of T cell clonotyping in hematopoietic cell transplantation. Trimming at V came to 6 bases and at J to 1 base, leaving 14 bases not matched to a gene. Per the germline V gene, CDR1 is MGHDK and CDR2 is SYGVNS. The CDR3 length is 18 residues. Study-level points and caveats: Graft donor and pretransplant recipient Inverse Simpson Index values predicted broader posttransplant TCR diversity. At the given depth, recipient repertoires were over 95% de novo clonotypes. No sorting was done, leaving CD4 and CD8 contributions mixed. Pathologically expanded recipient clonotypes increased progressively from day 30 to day 180 as diversity fell.

TCRdb keeps only in-frame clones here, not all; method: immunoSEQ multiplex PCR. Counted here are 30,000 to 45,000 clones, approximately 88% occurring once; the ten biggest clones make up approximately 2%. This clone has only one observation. Its matching antigen is unknown. This TCR was sampled from a woman in her 40s in good health. Some clones in this sample may be carry-over from other donors' samples. This chain joins TRBV25-1 and TRBJ2-3; 9 nucleotides align to TRBD2. The specimen was peripheral blood mononuclear cells. The CDR3 DNA reads as TGTGCCAGCAGCGACGACGCGGGAGGGGGACACCGCACAGATACGCAGTATTTT. It specifies CASSDDAGGGHRTDTQYF.